This TCR beta chain was sequenced for a study of cytomegalovirus exposure and HLA in healthy donors. The PCR contained 60 Vbeta and 13 Jbeta primers. Some clones are missing from TCRdb's copy, which holds only in-frame ones; the method was immunoSEQ multiplex PCR. The table includes around 150,000 clones, roughly 77% detected once. CDR1 MNHEY and CDR2 SMNVEV come from the germline V gene (reference sequence). Deletions cut 1 base from V and 0 bases from J, with 7 bases between. CDR3 size: 16 residues. Sequencing used PBMCs. The receptor was isolated from a human donor in good health. The genes are TRBV27 and TRBJ2-6; D gene uncertain. This CDR3 is CASSLLLASGANVLTF. As DNA, the CDR3 is TGTGCCAGCAGTTTATTGCTGGCCTCTGGGGCCAACGTCCTGACTTTC.